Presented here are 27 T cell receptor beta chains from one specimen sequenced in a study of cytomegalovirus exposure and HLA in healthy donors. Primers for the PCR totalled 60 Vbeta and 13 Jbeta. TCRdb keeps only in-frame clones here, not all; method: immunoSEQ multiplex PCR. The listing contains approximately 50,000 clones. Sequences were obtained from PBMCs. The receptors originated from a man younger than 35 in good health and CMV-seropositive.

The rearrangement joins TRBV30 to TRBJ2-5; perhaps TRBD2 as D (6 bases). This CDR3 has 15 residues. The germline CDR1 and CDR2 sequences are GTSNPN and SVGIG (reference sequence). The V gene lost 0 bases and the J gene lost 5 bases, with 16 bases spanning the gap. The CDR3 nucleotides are TGTGCCTGGAGTGTAAGCGCTACGGGGGATGAGACCCAGTACTTC. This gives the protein CAWSVSATGDETQYF.

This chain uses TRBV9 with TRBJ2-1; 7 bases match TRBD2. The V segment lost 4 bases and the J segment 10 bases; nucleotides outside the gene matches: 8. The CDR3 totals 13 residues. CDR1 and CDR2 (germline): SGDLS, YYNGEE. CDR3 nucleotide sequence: TGTGCCAGCAGCTCCCGGACTAGTCGGGAGCAGTTCTTC. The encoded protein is CASSSRTSREQFF. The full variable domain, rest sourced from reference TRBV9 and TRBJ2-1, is DSGVTQTPKHLITATGQRVTLRCSPRSGDLSVYWYQQSLDQGLQFLIQYYNGEERAKGNILERFSAQQFPDLHSELNLSSLELGDSALYFCASSSRTSREQFFGPGTRLTVL.

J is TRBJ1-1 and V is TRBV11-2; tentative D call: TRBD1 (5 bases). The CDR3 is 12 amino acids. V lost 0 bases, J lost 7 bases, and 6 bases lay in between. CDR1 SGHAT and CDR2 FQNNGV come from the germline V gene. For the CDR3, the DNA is TGTGCCAGCAGCTTAGATAGGGGTGAAGCTTTCTTT. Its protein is CASSLDRGEAFF.

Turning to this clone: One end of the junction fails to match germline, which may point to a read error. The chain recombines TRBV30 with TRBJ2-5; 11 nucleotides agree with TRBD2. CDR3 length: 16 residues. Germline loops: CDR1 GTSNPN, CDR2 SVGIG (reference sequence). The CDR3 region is CAWSRLAGYGQEAQYF. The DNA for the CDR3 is TGTGCCTGGAGTCGACTAGCGGGGTATGGGCAAGAGGCCCAGTACTTC.

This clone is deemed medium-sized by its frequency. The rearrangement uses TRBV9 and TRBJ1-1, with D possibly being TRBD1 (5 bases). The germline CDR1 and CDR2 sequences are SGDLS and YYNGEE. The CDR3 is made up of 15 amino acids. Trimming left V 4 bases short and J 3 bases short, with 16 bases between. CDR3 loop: CASSPMGGIDTEAFF. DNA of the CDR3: TGTGCCAGCAGCCCAATGGGGGGTATCGACACTGAAGCTTTCTTT.

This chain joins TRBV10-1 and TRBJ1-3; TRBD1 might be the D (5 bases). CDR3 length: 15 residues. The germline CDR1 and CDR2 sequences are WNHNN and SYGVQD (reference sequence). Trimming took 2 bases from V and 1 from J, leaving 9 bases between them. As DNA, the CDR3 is TGCGCCAGCAGTGAGAAGGGGAAGTCTGGAAACACCATATATTTT. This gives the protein CASSEKGKSGNTIYF.

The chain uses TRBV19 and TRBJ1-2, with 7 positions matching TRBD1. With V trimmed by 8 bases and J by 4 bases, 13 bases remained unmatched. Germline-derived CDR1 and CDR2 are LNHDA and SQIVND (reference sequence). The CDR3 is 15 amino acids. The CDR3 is CASAITDRTLYGYTF. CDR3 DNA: TGTGCCAGTGCGATAACGGACAGGACCCTCTATGGCTACACCTTC. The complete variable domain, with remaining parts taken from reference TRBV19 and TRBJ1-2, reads DGGITQSPKYLFRKEGQNVTLSCEQNLNHDAMYWYRQDPGQGLRLIYYSQIVNDFQKGDIAEGYSVSREKKESFPLTVTSAQKNPTAFYLCASAITDRTLYGYTFGSGTRLTVV.

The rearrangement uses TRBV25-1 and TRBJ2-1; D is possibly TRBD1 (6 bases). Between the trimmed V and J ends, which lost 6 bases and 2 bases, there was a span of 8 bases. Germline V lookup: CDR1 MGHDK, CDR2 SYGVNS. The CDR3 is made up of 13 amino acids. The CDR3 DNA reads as TGTGCCAGCAGAAGGACAGCCTACAATGAGCAGTTCTTC. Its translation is CASRRTAYNEQFF.

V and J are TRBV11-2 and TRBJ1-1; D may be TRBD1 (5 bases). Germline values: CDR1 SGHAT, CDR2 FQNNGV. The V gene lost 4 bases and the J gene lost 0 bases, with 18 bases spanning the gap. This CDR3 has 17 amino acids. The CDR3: CASSSGRFLFMNTEAFF. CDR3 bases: TGTGCCAGCAGCTCAGGGCGATTTTTATTTATGAACACTGAAGCTTTCTTT.

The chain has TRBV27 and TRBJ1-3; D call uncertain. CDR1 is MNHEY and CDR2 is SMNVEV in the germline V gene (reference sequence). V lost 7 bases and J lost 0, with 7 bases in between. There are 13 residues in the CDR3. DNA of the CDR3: TGTGCCAGCAAGCCCTCCTCTGGAAACACCATATATTTT. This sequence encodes CASKPSSGNTIYF.

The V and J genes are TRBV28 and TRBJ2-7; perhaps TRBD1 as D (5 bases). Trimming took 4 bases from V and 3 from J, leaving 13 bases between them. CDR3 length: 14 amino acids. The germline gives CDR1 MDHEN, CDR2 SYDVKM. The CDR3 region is CASSYPDTFYEQYF. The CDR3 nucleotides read TGTGCCAGCAGTTATCCGGACACCTTCTACGAGCAGTACTTC.

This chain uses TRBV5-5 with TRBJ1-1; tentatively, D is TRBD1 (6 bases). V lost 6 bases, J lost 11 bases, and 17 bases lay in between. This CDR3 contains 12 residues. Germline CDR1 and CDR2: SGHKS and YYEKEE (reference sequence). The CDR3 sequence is CASIKQGLRAFF. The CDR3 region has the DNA TGTGCCAGCATCAAACAGGGCCTTCGGGCTTTCTTT.

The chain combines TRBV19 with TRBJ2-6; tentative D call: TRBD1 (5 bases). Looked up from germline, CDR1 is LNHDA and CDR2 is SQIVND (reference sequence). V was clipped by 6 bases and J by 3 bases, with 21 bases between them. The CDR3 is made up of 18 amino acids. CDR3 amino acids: CASRAQGNRPGGANVLTF. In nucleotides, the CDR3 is TGTGCCAGTAGGGCCCAGGGTAACAGGCCGGGTGGGGCCAACGTCCTGACTTTC.

The CDR3 region is CASRDLGAGRQYF. CDR3 sequence (DNA): TGTGCCAGCAGAGACCTTGGGGCGGGGAGGCAGTACTTC. V is TRBV27 and J is TRBJ2-7; D may be TRBD2 (6 bases). V gave up 6 bases and J gave up 9 bases, with 18 bases separating them. The CDR3 loop spans 13 amino acids. Germline-derived CDR1 and CDR2 are MNHEY and SMNVEV (reference sequence).

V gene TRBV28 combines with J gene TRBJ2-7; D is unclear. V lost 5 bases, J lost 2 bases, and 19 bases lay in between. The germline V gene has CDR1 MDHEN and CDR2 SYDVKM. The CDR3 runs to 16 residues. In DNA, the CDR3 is TGTGCCAGCAGTCCCCCCCTGGCAATTACTACCTACGAGCAGTACTTC. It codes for CASSPPLAITTYEQYF.

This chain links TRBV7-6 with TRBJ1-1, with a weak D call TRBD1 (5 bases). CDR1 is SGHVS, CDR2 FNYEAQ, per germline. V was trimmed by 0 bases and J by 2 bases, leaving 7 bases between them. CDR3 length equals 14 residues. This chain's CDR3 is CASSLARENTEAFF. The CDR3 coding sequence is TGTGCCAGCAGCTTAGCCAGGGAAAACACTGAAGCTTTCTTT.

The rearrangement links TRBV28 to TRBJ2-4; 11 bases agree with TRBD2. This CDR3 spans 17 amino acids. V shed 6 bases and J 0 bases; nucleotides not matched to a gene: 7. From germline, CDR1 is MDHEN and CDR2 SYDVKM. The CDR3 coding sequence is TGTGCCAGCAGCCCACTAGCGGGAGAGCTAGCCAAAAACATTCAGTACTTC. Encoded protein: CASSPLAGELAKNIQYF. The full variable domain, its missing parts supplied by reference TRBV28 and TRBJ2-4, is DVKVTQSSRYLVKRTGEKVFLECVQDMDHENMFWYRQDPGLGLRLIYFSYDVKMKEKGDIPEGYSVSREKKERFSLILESASTNQTSMYLCASSPLAGELAKNIQYFGAGTRLSVL.

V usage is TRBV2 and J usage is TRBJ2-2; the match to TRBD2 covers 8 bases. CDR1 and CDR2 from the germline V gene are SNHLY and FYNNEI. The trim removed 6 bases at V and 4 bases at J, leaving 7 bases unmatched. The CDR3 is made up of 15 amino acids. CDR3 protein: CASSQDSGSTGELFF. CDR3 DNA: TGTGCCAGCAGCCAGGACAGCGGGAGCACCGGGGAGCTGTTTTTT.

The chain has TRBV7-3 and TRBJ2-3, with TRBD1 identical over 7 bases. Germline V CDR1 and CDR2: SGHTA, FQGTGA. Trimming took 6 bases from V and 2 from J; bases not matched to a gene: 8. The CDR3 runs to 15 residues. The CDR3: CASSSFGTDTDTQYF. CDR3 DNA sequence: TGTGCCAGCAGTTCTTTTGGGACAGACACAGATACGCAGTATTTT.

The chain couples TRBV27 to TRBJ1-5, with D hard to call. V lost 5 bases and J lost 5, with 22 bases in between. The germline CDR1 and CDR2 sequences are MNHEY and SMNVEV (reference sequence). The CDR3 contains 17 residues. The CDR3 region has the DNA TGTGCCAGCAGTCTCCTAGCGCGACCCACTCTTCATCAGCCCCAGCATTTT. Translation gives CASSLLARPTLHQPQHF.

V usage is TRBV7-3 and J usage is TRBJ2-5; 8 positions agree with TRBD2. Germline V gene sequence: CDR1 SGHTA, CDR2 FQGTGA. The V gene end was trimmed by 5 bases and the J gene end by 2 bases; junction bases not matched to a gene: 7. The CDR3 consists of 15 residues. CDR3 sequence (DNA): TGTGCCAGCAGCGTCTCTAGCGGGCCTCAAGAGACCCAGTACTTC. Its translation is CASSVSSGPQETQYF.

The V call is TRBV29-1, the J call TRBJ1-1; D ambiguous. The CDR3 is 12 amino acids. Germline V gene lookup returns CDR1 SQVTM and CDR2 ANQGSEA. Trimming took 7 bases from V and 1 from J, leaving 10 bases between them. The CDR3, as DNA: TGCAGCGCCGAGGTGGCGAACACTGAAGCTTTCTTT. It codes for CSAEVANTEAFF.

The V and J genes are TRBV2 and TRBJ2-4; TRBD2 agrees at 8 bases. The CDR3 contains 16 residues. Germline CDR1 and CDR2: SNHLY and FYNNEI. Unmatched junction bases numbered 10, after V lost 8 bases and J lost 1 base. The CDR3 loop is CASGQSGSRAKNIQYF. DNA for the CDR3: TGTGCCAGCGGACAGAGCGGGAGTAGGGCCAAAAACATTCAGTACTTC.

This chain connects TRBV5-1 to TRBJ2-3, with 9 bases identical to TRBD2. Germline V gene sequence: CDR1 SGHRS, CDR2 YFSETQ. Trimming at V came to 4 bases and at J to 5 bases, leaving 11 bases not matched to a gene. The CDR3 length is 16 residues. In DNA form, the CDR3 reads TGCGCCAGCAGCCCAGCCCTTAGCGGGGGAGGAGATACGCAGTATTTT. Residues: CASSPALSGGGDTQYF.

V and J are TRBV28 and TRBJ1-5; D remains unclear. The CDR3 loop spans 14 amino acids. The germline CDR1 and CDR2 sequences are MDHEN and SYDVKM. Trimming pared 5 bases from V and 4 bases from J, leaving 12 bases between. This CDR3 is CASSPDSPNQPQHF. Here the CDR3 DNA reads TGTGCCAGCAGTCCCGACTCACCGAATCAGCCCCAGCATTTT.

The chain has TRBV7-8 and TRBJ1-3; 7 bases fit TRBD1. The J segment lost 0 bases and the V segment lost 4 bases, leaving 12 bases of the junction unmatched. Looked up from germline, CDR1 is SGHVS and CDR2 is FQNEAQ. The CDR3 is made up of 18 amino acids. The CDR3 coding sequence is TGTGCCAGCAGCTCCCCCCCCGGGACAGCCAGCTCTGGAAACACCATATATTTT. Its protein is CASSSPPGTASSGNTIYF.

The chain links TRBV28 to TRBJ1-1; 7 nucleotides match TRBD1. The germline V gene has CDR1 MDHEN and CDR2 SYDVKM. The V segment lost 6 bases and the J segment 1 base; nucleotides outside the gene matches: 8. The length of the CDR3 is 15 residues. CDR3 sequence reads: CASSSRTGPNTEAFF. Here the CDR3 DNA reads TGTGCCAGCAGCTCCCGGACAGGCCCGAACACTGAAGCTTTCTTT.